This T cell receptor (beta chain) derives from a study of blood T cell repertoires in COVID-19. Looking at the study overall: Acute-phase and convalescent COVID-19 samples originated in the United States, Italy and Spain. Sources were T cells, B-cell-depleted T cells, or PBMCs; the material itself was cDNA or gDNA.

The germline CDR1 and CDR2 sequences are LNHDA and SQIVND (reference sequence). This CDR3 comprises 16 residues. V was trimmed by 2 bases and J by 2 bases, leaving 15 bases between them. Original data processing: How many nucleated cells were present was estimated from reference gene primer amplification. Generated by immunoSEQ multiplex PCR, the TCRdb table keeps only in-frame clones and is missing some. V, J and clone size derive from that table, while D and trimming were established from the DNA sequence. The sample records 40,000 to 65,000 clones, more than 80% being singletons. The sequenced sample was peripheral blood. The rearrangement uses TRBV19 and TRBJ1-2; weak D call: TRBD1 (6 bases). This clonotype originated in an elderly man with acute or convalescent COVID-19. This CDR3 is CASSIKSGRGNYGYTF. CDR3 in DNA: TGTGCCAGTAGTATAAAATCCGGCAGGGGCAACTATGGCTACACCTTC.